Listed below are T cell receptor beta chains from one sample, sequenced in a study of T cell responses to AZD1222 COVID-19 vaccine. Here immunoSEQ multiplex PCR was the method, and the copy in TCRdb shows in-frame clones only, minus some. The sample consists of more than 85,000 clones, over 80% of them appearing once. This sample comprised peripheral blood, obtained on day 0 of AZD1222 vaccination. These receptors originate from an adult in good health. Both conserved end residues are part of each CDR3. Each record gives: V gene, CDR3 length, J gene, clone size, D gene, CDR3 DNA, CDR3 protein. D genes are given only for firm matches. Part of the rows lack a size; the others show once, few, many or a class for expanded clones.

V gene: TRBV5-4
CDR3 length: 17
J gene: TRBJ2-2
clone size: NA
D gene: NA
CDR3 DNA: TGTGCCAGCAGCTCTCGTGGCAGGAGCAGTTATACCGGGGAGCTGTTTTTT
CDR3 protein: CASSSRGRSSYTGELFF

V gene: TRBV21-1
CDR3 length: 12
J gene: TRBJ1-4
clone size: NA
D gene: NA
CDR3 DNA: TGTGCCAGCACAGGGGGAGGGGGAAAACTGTTTTTT
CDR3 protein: CASTGGGGKLFF

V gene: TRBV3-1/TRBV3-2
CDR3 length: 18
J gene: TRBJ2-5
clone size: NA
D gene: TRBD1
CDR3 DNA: TGTGCCAGCAGCCAAGAGAGGGGCCGACAGGGGGGTTCAGAGACCCAGTACTTC
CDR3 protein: CASSQERGRQGGSETQYF

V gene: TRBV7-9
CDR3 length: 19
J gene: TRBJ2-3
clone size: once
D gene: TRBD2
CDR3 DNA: TGTGCCAGCAGCTTATGGGCTAGCGGGGGGGAGATTGACACAGATACGCAGTATTTT
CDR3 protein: CASSLWASGGEIDTDTQYF

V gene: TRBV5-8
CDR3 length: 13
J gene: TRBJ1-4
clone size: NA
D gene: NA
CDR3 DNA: TGTGCCAGCAGCTTGGCTTCTTACGACACTTCGTTTTTT
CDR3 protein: CASSLASYDTSFF

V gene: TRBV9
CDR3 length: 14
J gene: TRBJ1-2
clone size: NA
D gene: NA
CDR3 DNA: TGTGCCAGCAGCCCATCGGGACTGCCCTATGGCTACACCTTC
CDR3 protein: CASSPSGLPYGYTF

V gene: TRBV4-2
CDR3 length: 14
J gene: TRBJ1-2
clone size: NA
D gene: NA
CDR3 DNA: TGTGCCAGCAGCCAAGATCGAAGCGCCCATGGCTACACCTTC
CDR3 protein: CASSQDRSAHGYTF

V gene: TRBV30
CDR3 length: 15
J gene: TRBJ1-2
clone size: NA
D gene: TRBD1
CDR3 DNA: TGTGCCTGGAGGGAAGGTCAGGGGGCTAACTATGGCTACACCTTC
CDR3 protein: CAWREGQGANYGYTF

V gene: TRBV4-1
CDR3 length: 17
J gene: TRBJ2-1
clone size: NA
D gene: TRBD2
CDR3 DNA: TGCGCCAGCAGCCAGAGCGGGACTAGCGGGGGCGAGGGGAGGCAGTTCTTC
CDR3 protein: CASSQSGTSGGEGRQFF

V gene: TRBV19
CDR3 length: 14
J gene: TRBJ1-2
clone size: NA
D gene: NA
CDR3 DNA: TGTGCCACCACCCCGACCGGCGGGCTCGGTGGCTACACCTTC
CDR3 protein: CATTPTGGLGGYTF

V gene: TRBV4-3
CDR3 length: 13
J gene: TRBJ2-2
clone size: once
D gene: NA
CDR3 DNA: TGCGCCAGCAGTGTCCAGAGGTCCGGGGAGCTGTTTTTT
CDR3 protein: CASSVQRSGELFF

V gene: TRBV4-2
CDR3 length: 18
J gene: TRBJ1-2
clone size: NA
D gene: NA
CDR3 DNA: TGTGCCAGCAGCCAAGATGGAGGAATGGGGAAAGCTAACTATGGCTACACCTTC
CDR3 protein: CASSQDGGMGKANYGYTF

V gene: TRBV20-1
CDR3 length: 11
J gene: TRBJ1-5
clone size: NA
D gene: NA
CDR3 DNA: TGCAGTGCTAGAGCGGGTGAGCCCCAGCATTTT
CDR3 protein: CSARAGEPQHF

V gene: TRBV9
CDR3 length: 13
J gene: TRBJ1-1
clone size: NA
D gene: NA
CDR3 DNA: TGTGCCAGCAGCGTAGGAGGGTCCCCTGAAGCTTTCTTT
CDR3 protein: CASSVGGSPEAFF

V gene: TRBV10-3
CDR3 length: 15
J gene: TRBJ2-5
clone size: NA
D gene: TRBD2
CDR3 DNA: TGTGCCAGCCTAGCGGGAGACTACCCACAAGAGACCCAGTACTTC
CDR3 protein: CASLAGDYPQETQYF

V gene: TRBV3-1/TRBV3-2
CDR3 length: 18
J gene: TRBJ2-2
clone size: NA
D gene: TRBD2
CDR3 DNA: TGTGCCAGCAGCCCCCGACTAGCGGGGGCCGCGAACACCGGGGAGCTGTTTTTT
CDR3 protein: CASSPRLAGAANTGELFF

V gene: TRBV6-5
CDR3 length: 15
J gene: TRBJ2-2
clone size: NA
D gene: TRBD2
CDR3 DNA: TGTGCCAGCAGTCAGCGGGGGCGGAACACCGGGGAGCTGTTTTTT
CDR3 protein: CASSQRGRNTGELFF

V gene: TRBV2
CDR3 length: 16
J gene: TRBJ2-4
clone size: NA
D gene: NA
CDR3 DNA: TGTGCCAGCAGTGAGGACAGTTGGGTGGCCAAAAACATTCAGTACTTC
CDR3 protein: CASSEDSWVAKNIQYF

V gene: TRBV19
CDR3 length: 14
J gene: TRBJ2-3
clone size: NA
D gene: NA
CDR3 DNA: TGTGCCAGTAGTACCGACAGGGAGGCAGATACGCAGTATTTT
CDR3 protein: CASSTDREADTQYF

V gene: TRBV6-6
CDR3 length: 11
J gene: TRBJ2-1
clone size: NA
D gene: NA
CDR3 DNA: TGTGCCAGCAGTTTGGCAGGGAAGCAGTTCTTC
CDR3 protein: CASSLAGKQFF

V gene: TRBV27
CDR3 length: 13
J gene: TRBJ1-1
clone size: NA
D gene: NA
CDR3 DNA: TGTGCCAGCAGTTTTTTAGGGGGCACTGAAGCTTTCTTT
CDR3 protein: CASSFLGGTEAFF

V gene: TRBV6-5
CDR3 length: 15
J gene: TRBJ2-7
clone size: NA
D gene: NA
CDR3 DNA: TGTGCCAGCACCTATTCGGTCAGGGCCGGATACGAGCAGTACTTC
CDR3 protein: CASTYSVRAGYEQYF

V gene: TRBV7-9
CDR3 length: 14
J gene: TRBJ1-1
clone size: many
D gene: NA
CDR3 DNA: TGTGCCAGCAGCTCGATAGGGGGGAACACTGAAGCTTTCTTT
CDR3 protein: CASSSIGGNTEAFF

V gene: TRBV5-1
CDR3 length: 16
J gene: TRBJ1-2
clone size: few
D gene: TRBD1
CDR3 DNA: TGCGCCAGCAGCCGGGACAACAGGGGAACTAACTATGGCTACACCTTC
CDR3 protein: CASSRDNRGTNYGYTF

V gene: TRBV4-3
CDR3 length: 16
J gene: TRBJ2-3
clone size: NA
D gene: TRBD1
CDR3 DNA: TGCGCCAGCAGCCAAGGCACAGGGGGCGTGGGGGATACGCAGTATTTT
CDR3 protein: CASSQGTGGVGDTQYF

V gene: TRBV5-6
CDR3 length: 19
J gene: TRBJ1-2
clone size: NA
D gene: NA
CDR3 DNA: TGTGCCAGCAGCTTGGTAGTGTCGGGGGCTGGTAGTCGAGGGCCTGGCTACACCTTC
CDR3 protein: CASSLVVSGAGSRGPGYTF

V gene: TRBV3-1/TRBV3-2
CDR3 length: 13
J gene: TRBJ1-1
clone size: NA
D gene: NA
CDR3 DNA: TGTGCCAGCAGCCAAGTGGAGGTCGCTGAAGCTTTCTTT
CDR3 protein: CASSQVEVAEAFF

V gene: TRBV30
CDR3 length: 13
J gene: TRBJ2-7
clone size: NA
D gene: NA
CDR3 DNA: TGTGCCTGGAGCGAGGACAGCCTGTACGAGCAGTACTTC
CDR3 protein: CAWSEDSLYEQYF

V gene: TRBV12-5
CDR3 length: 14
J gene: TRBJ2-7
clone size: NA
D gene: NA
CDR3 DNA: TGTGCTAGTGGCCCCGGGACCGGTAACTACGAGCAGTACTTC
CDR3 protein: CASGPGTGNYEQYF

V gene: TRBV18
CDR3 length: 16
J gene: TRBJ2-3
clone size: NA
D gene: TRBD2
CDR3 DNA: TGTGCCAGCTCACCACGAAGCGGGGGGGCCGGAGATACGCAGTATTTT
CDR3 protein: CASSPRSGGAGDTQYF

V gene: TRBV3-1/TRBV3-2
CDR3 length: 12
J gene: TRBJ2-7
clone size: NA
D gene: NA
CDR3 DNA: TGTGCCAGCAGCCAAGACTGGAACGAGCAGTACTTC
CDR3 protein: CASSQDWNEQYF

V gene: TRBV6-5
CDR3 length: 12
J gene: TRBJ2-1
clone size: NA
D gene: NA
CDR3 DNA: TGTGCCAGCCGAGACCAGAACAATGAGCAGTTCTTC
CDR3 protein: CASRDQNNEQFF

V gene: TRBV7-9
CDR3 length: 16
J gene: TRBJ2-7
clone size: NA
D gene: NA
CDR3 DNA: TGTGCCAGCAGCCAGAGGCGGGGCACTAACTCCTACGAGCAGTACTTC
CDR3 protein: CASSQRRGTNSYEQYF

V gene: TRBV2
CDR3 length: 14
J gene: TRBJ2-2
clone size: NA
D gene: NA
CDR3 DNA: TGTGCCAGCAGAGACAGGAGTCTAGAAGGGGAGCTGTTTTTT
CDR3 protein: CASRDRSLEGELFF

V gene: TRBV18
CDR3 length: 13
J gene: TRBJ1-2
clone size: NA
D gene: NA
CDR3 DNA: TGTGCCAGCTCACCTGGCCCTAACTATGGCTACACCTTC
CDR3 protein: CASSPGPNYGYTF

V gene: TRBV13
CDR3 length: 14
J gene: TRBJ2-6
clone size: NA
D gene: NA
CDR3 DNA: TGTGCCAGCAGACGTGGGTTTGGGGCCAACGTCCTGACTTTC
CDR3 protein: CASRRGFGANVLTF

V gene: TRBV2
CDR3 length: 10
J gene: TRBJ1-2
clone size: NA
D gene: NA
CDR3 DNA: TGTGCCAGCAGTGAATTTGTCCACACCTTC
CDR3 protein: CASSEFVHTF

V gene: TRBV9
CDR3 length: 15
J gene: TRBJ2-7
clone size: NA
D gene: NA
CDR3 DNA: TGTGCCAGCAGCCCGGGTGCCCTCAGCTCCTACGAGCAGTACTTC
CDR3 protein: CASSPGALSSYEQYF

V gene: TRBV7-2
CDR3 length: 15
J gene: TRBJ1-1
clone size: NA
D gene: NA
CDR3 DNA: TGTGCCAGCAGCTTGACGGGGCTTATGAACACTGAAGCTTTCTTT
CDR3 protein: CASSLTGLMNTEAFF

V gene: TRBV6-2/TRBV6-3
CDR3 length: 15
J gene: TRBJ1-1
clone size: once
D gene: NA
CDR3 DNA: TGTGCCAGCAGCCTGACTGGCAGGGTGAACACTGAAGCTTTCTTT
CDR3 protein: CASSLTGRVNTEAFF

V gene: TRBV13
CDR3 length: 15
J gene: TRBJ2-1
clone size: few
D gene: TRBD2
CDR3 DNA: TGTGCCAGCAGCCTGGGGCGGACTAGGGGCAATGAGCAGTTCTTC
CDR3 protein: CASSLGRTRGNEQFF

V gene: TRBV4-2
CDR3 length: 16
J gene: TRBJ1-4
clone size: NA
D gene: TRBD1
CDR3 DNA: TGTGCCAGCAGCCGAACAGGGGGCGAAGGAAGGGAAAAACTGTTTTTT
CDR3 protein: CASSRTGGEGREKLFF

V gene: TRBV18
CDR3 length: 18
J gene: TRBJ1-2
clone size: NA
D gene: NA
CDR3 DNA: TGTGCCAGCTCACCAACCTCAAGTCCGGGACGGGGAAACTATGGCTACACCTTC
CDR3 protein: CASSPTSSPGRGNYGYTF

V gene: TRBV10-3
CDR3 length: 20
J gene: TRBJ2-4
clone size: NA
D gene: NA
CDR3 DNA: TGTGCCATCAGTGAGTCGATTAGGGTGCCCAACCCCATCGCCAAAAACATTCAGTACTTC
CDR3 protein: CAISESIRVPNPIAKNIQYF

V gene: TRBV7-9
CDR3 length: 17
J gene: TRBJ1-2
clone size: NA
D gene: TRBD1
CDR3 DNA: TGTGCCAGCAGCCCCCTGAGGGGACAGGGTATTCCCTATGGCTACACCTTC
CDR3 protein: CASSPLRGQGIPYGYTF

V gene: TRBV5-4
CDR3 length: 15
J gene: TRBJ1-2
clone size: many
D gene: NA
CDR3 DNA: TGTGCCAGCAGCTTGCCGGGCAGGGGATTGGGGGGCTACACCTTC
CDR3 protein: CASSLPGRGLGGYTF

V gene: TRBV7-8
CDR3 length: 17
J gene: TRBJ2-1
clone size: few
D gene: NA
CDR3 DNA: TGTGCCAGCAGCTTATACAGGGGACTTGGGGCCCACAATGAGCAGTTCTTC
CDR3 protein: CASSLYRGLGAHNEQFF

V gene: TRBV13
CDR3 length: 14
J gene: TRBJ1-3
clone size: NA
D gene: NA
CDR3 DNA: TGTGCCAGCAGCTTATTTGGTTTTGGAAACACCATATATTTT
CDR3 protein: CASSLFGFGNTIYF

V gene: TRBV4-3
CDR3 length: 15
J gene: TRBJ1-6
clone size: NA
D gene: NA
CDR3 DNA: TGCGCCAGCAGCCTAAACAGGGTGTCGAATTCACCCCTCCACTTT
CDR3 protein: CASSLNRVSNSPLHF

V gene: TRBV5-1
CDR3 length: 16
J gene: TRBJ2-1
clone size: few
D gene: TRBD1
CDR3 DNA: TGCGCCAGCAGCCCTTGGGACAGGTTGTCCTACAATGAGCAGTTCTTC
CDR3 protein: CASSPWDRLSYNEQFF

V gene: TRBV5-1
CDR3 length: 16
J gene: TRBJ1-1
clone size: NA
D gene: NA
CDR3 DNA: TGCGCCAGCAGGAGGGGTACAGGGACCATGAACACTGAAGCTTTCTTT
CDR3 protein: CASRRGTGTMNTEAFF

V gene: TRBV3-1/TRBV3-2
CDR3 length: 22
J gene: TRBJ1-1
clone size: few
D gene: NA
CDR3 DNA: TGTGCCAGCAGCCAAGATCATCGGGGTAAAAGCCGGCACAGCCCATTGAACACTGAAGCTTTCTTT
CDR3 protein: CASSQDHRGKSRHSPLNTEAFF

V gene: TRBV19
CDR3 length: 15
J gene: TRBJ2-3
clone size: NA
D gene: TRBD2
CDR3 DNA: TGTGCCAGTAGTATTGAGGGGAGGGGCACAGATACGCAGTATTTT
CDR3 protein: CASSIEGRGTDTQYF